The rows below give T cell receptor beta chains drawn from one sample of a study of cytomegalovirus exposure and HLA in healthy donors. The table came from immunoSEQ multiplex PCR; TCRdb's copy has only in-frame clones and leaves some out. The data hold some 160,000 clones, with 65% to 90% observed a single time. The sample comprised PBMCs. The receptors stem from a male donor in good health and CMV-seronegative. Both conserved end residues are part of each CDR3. A D gene is named only where the DNA matches it firmly. Size values are once, few and many counts, or a class for expanded clones, and some rows have none.

TRBV9	NA	NA	TRBJ1-2	TGTGCCAGCAGCGTAGGAGGGACAAACTATGGCTACACCTTC	CASSVGGTNYGYTF
TRBV10-2	NA	NA	TRBJ2-2	TGCGCCAGCTCGGAGGAACGGACCGGGGAGCTGTTTTTT	CASSEERTGELFF
TRBV4-2	NA	NA	TRBJ1-1	TGTGCCAGCAGCCAAGATCCACACGTCTGGGGGCCCACTGAAGCTTTCTTT	CASSQDPHVWGPTEAFF
TRBV13	TRBD2	NA	TRBJ2-1	TGTGCCAGCAGCTTCCCCGGGACTAGCTTGAAGAATGAGCAGTTCTTC	CASSFPGTSLKNEQFF
TRBV5-6	NA	NA	TRBJ2-7	TGTGCCAGCAACCATTGGGGGGGCCTGTCCTACGAGCAGTACTTC	CASNHWGGLSYEQYF
TRBV7-2	NA	NA	TRBJ1-2	TGTGCCAGCAGCTTAGCGCCAAACCAGGGCCGAGCTAACTATGGCTACACCTTC	CASSLAPNQGRANYGYTF
TRBV27	NA	NA	TRBJ2-7	TGTGCCAGCCCAGGCCGCAGAGACGTCTATTGCGAGCAGTACTTC	CASPGRRDVYCEQYF
TRBV7-2	TRBD1	NA	TRBJ1-2	TGTGCCAGCAGCAAACAGGGGGAGAACGGCTACACCTTC	CASSKQGENGYTF
TRBV5-1	TRBD1	NA	TRBJ1-2	TGCGCCAGCAGCTTGTCAGGGGGCGCCTATGGCTACACCTTC	CASSLSGGAYGYTF
TRBV6-6	TRBD1	few	TRBJ2-2	TGTGCCAGCAGCCGTCCAGGGACAGCGAACACCGGGGAGCTGTTTTTT	CASSRPGTANTGELFF
TRBV2	NA	once	TRBJ2-7	TGTGCCAGCAGTTTCCAGGCGGGGGCGTCCTACGAGCAGTACTTC	CASSFQAGASYEQYF
TRBV7-2	TRBD1	few	TRBJ1-4	TGTGCCAGCACCCAGGGGGGAGCAACTAATGAAAAACTGTTTTTT	CASTQGGATNEKLFF
TRBV29-1	NA	NA	TRBJ1-1	TGCAGCGTGGACAGTGAAGCTTTCTTT	CSVDSEAFF
TRBV13	NA	NA	TRBJ1-1	TGTGCCAGCAGCCCGGGGGTGGGGGACACTGAAGCTTTCTTT	CASSPGVGDTEAFF
TRBV18	NA	NA	TRBJ2-7	TGTGCCAGCTCACAGGGCGCAGGGGAGCTCTACGAGCAGTACTTC	CASSQGAGELYEQYF
TRBV19	NA	NA	TRBJ2-7	TGTGCCAGTAGTGGACGGGGGTTCTACGAGCAGTACTTC	CASSGRGFYEQYF
TRBV5-1	NA	few	TRBJ2-3	TGCGCCAGCAGCCGGGACGGGGGAGGAAATACGCAGTATTTT	CASSRDGGGNTQYF